Following are 27 T cell receptor beta chains from one sample sequenced in a study of a mutant IDH1 vaccine in newly diagnosed glioma. Here immunoSEQ multiplex PCR was the method, and the copy in TCRdb shows in-frame clones only, minus some. The sample has approximately 50,000 clones, around 87% seen once. These TCRs' antigens remain unknown. Time point of the sample: week 23, last vaccination. In every dose of vaccine, 300 ug of mutant IDH1 20-mer peptide was given alongside topical imiquimod. This specimen was PBMCs, taken from a glioma patient whose treatment included an IDH1 peptide vaccine. The receptors originated from a man aged 40-50 years with glioma.

The V and J genes are TRBV6-5 and TRBJ1-5; a possible D gene is TRBD1 (6 bases). This CDR3 has 15 amino acids. Germline lookup yields CDR1 MNHEY and CDR2 SVGAGI. Trimming stripped 4 bases from V and 3 bases from J, with 13 bases between. The chain's CDR3 is CASSWGQTPNQPQHF. The CDR3 bases are TGTGCCAGCAGTTGGGGGCAGACACCCAATCAGCCCCAGCATTTT.

This rearrangement joins TRBV7-3 to TRBJ1-1, with a weak D call TRBD1 (5 bases). Germline V lookup: CDR1 SGHTA, CDR2 FQGTGA. Trimming pared 1 base from V and 7 bases from J, leaving 13 bases between. CDR3 length: 14 residues. The CDR3 sequence is CASSLMSGPYEAFF. DNA of the CDR3: TGTGCCAGCAGCTTAATGTCGGGGCCCTATGAAGCTTTCTTT.

The chain uses TRBV5-1 and TRBJ1-1; D might be TRBD1 (5 bases). In germline, CDR1 is SGHRS, CDR2 YFSETQ. The CDR3 extends over 14 amino acids. Deletions cut 1 base from V and 0 bases from J, with 7 bases between. The CDR3 DNA sequence: TGCGCCAGCAGCTTGAGAGGGGTGAACACTGAAGCTTTCTTT. The encoded protein is CASSLRGVNTEAFF.

This clone was recorded once. The gene calls are TRBV19 and TRBJ2-1; 9 bases line up with TRBD2. The CDR3 covers 17 residues. V gave up 4 bases and J gave up 4 bases; unmatched junction bases: 11. The germline V gene encodes CDR1 LNHDA and CDR2 SQIVND (reference sequence). CDR3 region: CASSTAGGLDRYNEQFF. CDR3 DNA: TGTGCCAGTAGTACCGCGGGAGGGTTAGATCGATACAATGAGCAGTTCTTC.

Only one count was recorded for this clone. The chain uses TRBV6-5 and TRBJ2-7, with D tentatively TRBD2 (6 bases). V was cut by 6 bases and J by 7 bases, with 16 bases left in between. Looked up from germline, CDR1 is MNHEY and CDR2 is SVGAGI. CDR3 size: 13 residues. CDR3 sequence reads: CASSSGVSREQYF. As DNA, the CDR3 is TGTGCCAGCAGCTCGGGAGTATCGCGGGAGCAGTACTTC.

CDR3 sequence reads: CASSPRGSSGNGELFF. The CDR3 coding sequence is TGTGCCAGCAGCCCCCGGGGTTCTAGCGGCAACGGGGAGCTGTTTTTT. The chain combines TRBV7-6 with TRBJ2-2; 7 nucleotides match TRBD2. This CDR3 has 16 amino acids. V shed 5 bases and J 7 bases; nucleotides not matched to a gene: 13. Germline CDR1 and CDR2: SGHVS and FNYEAQ.

The V gene is TRBV7-2, the J gene TRBJ1-2; D call uncertain. V was cut by 1 base and J by 8 bases, with 11 bases left in between. CDR3 length equals 13 residues. Germline CDR1 reads SGHTA; CDR2 reads FQGNSA. CDR3: CASSLDRGGGYTF. As DNA, the CDR3 is TGTGCCAGCAGCTTAGACAGAGGAGGAGGCTACACCTTC.

This clone was seen only once. The chain couples TRBV13 to TRBJ1-1; 7 positions match TRBD1. Germline trimming cut 4 bases from V and 0 bases from J; bases unmatched to any gene: 8. The CDR3 is made up of 16 amino acids. The germline gives CDR1 PRHDT, CDR2 FYEKMQ (reference sequence). The CDR3 sequence: CASSSLRDRVNTEAFF. The CDR3 nucleotides are TGTGCCAGCAGCTCTCTCCGGGACAGAGTGAACACTGAAGCTTTCTTT.

The genes are TRBV5-4 and TRBJ2-3; the D gene is possibly TRBD2 (6 bases). The germline gives CDR1 SGHNT, CDR2 YYREEE (reference sequence). Trimming stripped 6 bases from V and 3 bases from J, with 17 bases between. The CDR3 is made up of 15 amino acids. Here the CDR3 reads CASNPWGESTDTQYF. In DNA, the CDR3 is TGTGCCAGCAACCCCTGGGGGGAGAGTACAGATACGCAGTATTTT.

This clone was counted a single time. The genes are TRBV28 and TRBJ1-5; 10 bases map to TRBD1. Germline V gene lookup returns CDR1 MDHEN and CDR2 SYDVKM. This CDR3 is built from 14 residues. With 6 bases clipped from V and 4 bases from J, the junction kept 3 bases outside the gene matches. The CDR3 DNA reads as TGTGCCAGCAGCCCGGGACAGGGGAATCAGCCCCAGCATTTT. Its translation: CASSPGQGNQPQHF. The full variable domain, its missing parts supplied by reference TRBV28 and TRBJ1-5, is DVKVTQSSRYLVKRTGEKVFLECVQDMDHENMFWYRQDPGLGLRLIYFSYDVKMKEKGDIPEGYSVSREKKERFSLILESASTNQTSMYLCASSPGQGNQPQHFGDGTRLSIL.

This clone was observed a handful of times. The J gene is TRBJ1-4, the V gene TRBV5-1; weak D call: TRBD1 (5 bases). The V gene lost 4 bases and the J gene lost 6 bases, with 13 bases spanning the gap. The CDR3 has 14 residues. Per germline, CDR1 SGHRS and CDR2 YFSETQ. The chain's CDR3 is CASSPGAVYEKLFF. In nucleotides, the CDR3 is TGCGCCAGCAGCCCCGGGGCAGTCTATGAAAAACTGTTTTTT.

This clone was seen once. The rearrangement uses TRBV4-2 and TRBJ2-1; TRBD1 matches 7 bases. Germline V lookup: CDR1 LGHNA, CDR2 YNFKEQ. The trim removed 4 bases at V and 6 bases at J, leaving 9 bases unmatched. The CDR3 consists of 15 residues. In DNA, the CDR3 is TGTGCCAGCAGCCCACGACAGGGAGCACCCAATGAGCAGTTCTTC. The encoded protein is CASSPRQGAPNEQFF.

The V and J genes are TRBV27 and TRBJ2-2; possible D gene TRBD1, 7 bases. The CDR3 is 15 residues long. Trimming removed 6 bases from V and 5 bases from J, with 16 bases in between. CDR1 MNHEY and CDR2 SMNVEV come from the germline V gene (reference sequence). The CDR3 DNA follows: TGTGCCAGCAGCCTACAGGGGAGGAGGACCGGGGAGCTGTTTTTT. Protein product: CASSLQGRRTGELFF.

The chain is built from TRBV7-9 and TRBJ2-7; the D is unclear. Germline V gene lookup returns CDR1 SEHNR and CDR2 FQNEAQ (reference sequence). The CDR3 has 11 amino acids. The ends were cut back, 2 bases at V and 7 bases at J, with 6 bases in the middle. The DNA for the CDR3 is TGTGCCAGCAGCTTATTCCAAGAGCAGTACTTC. Protein: CASSLFQEQYF.

V is TRBV25-1 and J is TRBJ1-2; D perhaps matches TRBD1 (5 bases). Trimming stripped 3 bases from V and 2 bases from J, with 7 bases between. Looked up from germline, CDR1 is MGHDK and CDR2 is SYGVNS. The CDR3 spans 13 residues. The CDR3 here is CASSDGGNYGYTF. DNA of the CDR3: TGTGCCAGCAGTGACGGGGGAAACTATGGCTACACCTTC.

This chain links TRBV5-1 with TRBJ1-3; D ambiguous. Germline V gives CDR1 SGHRS, CDR2 YFSETQ. This CDR3 is 16 amino acids long. V was cut by 0 bases and J by 2 bases, with 12 bases left in between. The CDR3 spells CASSLGGATPGNTIYF. The CDR3 region has the DNA TGCGCCAGCAGCTTGGGGGGAGCGACTCCTGGAAACACCATATATTTT.

V usage is TRBV5-6 and J usage is TRBJ2-1; 7 nucleotides align to TRBD2. V dropped 1 base and J dropped 6; count of bases not matched to a gene: 10. Germline CDR1 is SGHDT and CDR2 is YYEEEE. The CDR3 consists of 16 residues. The CDR3 region is CASSLPGLGGTNEQFF. CDR3 DNA sequence: TGTGCCAGCAGCTTGCCGGGACTCGGGGGGACCAATGAGCAGTTCTTC.

The chain recombines TRBV27 with TRBJ2-1, with TRBD2 as a possible D gene (5 bases). Deletions cut 3 bases from V and 2 bases from J, with 11 bases between. The germline CDR1 and CDR2 sequences are MNHEY and SMNVEV (reference sequence). The CDR3 loop spans 15 amino acids. CDR3 nucleotides: TGTGCCAGCAGTTTTTTGGGAGAGGCCTACAATGAGCAGTTCTTC. Residues: CASSFLGEAYNEQFF.

This chain connects TRBV18 to TRBJ1-5; D remains unclear. Germline CDR1 is KGHSH and CDR2 is LQKENI. V lost 1 base and J lost 1, with 8 bases in between. The CDR3 runs 15 residues. This CDR3 reads CASSPQGRSNQPQHF. The CDR3 coding sequence is TGTGCCAGCTCACCACAGGGTCGGAGCAATCAGCCCCAGCATTTT.

V usage is TRBV19 and J usage is TRBJ2-1; perhaps TRBD1 as D (5 bases). Trimming removed 5 bases from V and 0 bases from J, with 8 bases in between. The CDR3 runs to 14 residues. The germline V gene has CDR1 LNHDA and CDR2 SQIVND (reference sequence). The CDR3 DNA reads TGTGCCAGTAGTCAGGGTGGCTCCTACAATGAGCAGTTCTTC. Translating it yields CASSQGGSYNEQFF.

V gene TRBV7-8 combines with J gene TRBJ2-2, with TRBD1 identical over 9 bases. The CDR3 runs 16 residues. Germline V gene data show CDR1 as SGHVS and CDR2 as FQNEAQ. V gave up 4 bases and J gave up 8 bases; unmatched junction bases: 11. The CDR3: CASSSSGTGISGELFF. As DNA, the CDR3 is TGTGCCAGCAGCTCGTCCGGGACAGGGATTTCGGGGGAGCTGTTTTTT.

This clone came up once. The chain recombines TRBV27 with TRBJ2-1; TRBD1 agrees at 10 bases. Per the germline V gene, CDR1 is MNHEY and CDR2 is SMNVEV (reference sequence). The junction had 11 bases not matched to a gene; V was cut back by 5 bases and J by 7 bases. The CDR3 loop spans 16 amino acids. The CDR3 protein is CASSIPTGGRANEQFF. DNA of the CDR3: TGTGCCAGCAGTATTCCGACAGGGGGCAGGGCAAATGAGCAGTTCTTC.

The rearrangement links TRBV5-1 to TRBJ2-3; 15 nucleotides match TRBD2. J was trimmed by 0 bases and V by 7 bases; bases with no gene match: 6. Per the germline V gene, CDR1 is SGHRS and CDR2 is YFSETQ. This CDR3 is built from 17 residues. In DNA form, the CDR3 reads TGCGCCAGCGGATCCGGGACTAGCGGGGGGAGCACAGATACGCAGTATTTT. Its protein product is CASGSGTSGGSTDTQYF.

DNA of the CDR3: TGTGCCAGCCGTCGGGGGAGCTCCTACAATGAGCAGTTCTTC. Translation gives CASRRGSSYNEQFF. The chain carries TRBV27 and TRBJ2-1; tentative D call: TRBD2 (6 bases). Deletions cut 8 bases from V and 0 bases from J, with 11 bases between. This CDR3 region has 14 residues. Germline V gene lookup returns CDR1 MNHEY and CDR2 SMNVEV (reference sequence).

V and J are TRBV18 and TRBJ2-7; TRBD2 agrees at 8 bases. The junction had 13 bases not matched to a gene; V was cut back by 3 bases and J by 6 bases. Germline V gene data show CDR1 as KGHSH and CDR2 as LQKENI. This CDR3 is 16 amino acids long. The CDR3 region has the DNA TGTGCCAGCTCACCCTTGCGGGAGCGGGGGAGGAGCGAGCAGTACTTC. Translating it yields CASSPLRERGRSEQYF.

The chain has TRBV5-1 and TRBJ2-7; the D gene is possibly TRBD2 (6 bases). Per the germline V gene, CDR1 is SGHRS and CDR2 is YFSETQ. The CDR3 has 15 amino acids. Trimming removed 6 bases from V and 1 base from J, with 17 bases in between. CDR3 DNA: TGCGCCAGCATGGCGGGACCCGGCCGGTCCTACGAGCAGTACTTC. Encoded protein: CASMAGPGRSYEQYF.

This rearrangement joins TRBV7-9 to TRBJ1-4; D perhaps matches TRBD1 (6 bases). V was cut by 2 bases and J by 4 bases, with 14 bases left in between. The germline CDR1 and CDR2 sequences are SEHNR and FQNEAQ (reference sequence). The CDR3 has 16 amino acids. CDR3 coding DNA: TGTGCCAGCAGCTTAATTTCTGGGACAAGTAATGAAAAACTGTTTTTT. Protein sequence: CASSLISGTSNEKLFF.